These 12 T cell receptor beta chains share one sample of origin, sequenced in a study of CD8+ T cells in alopecia areata. RNA, once extracted, was reverse transcribed into cDNA for use as the sequencing template. Generated by immunoSEQ multiplex PCR, the TCRdb table keeps only in-frame clones and is missing some. There are tens of thousands of clones in the sample; around 60% occur only once, and less than 50% lies in the top ten. Sequencing was carried out using NKG2D-high CD8+ T cells sorted from blood. The origin of the receptors is a human donor with alopecia areata.

This chain connects TRBV28 to TRBJ2-1; 8 nucleotides match TRBD2. Germline V gives CDR1 MDHEN, CDR2 SYDVKM. The V and J ends lost 3 bases and 5 bases, in that order; junction bases with no gene match: 9. CDR3 length: 16 residues. CDR3 region: CASSLSIAGTHNEQFF. CDR3 DNA: TGTGCCAGCAGTTTGTCAATAGCGGGAACCCACAATGAGCAGTTCTTC.

This chain links TRBV19 with TRBJ2-1; D is uncertain. The germline V gene encodes CDR1 LNHDA and CDR2 SQIVND (reference sequence). Trimming cost V 7 bases and J 6 bases, with 7 bases left between them. CDR3 length equals 11 residues. The CDR3 bases are TGTGCCAGTATAAGCTCCAATGAGCAGTTCTTC. This sequence encodes CASISSNEQFF.

The chain recombines TRBV27 with TRBJ2-1; 7 bases map to TRBD2. Unmatched junction bases numbered 3, after V lost 7 bases and J lost 0 bases. CDR1 and CDR2 from the germline V gene are MNHEY and SMNVEV (reference sequence). This CDR3 region has 14 residues. The CDR3 bases are TGTGCCAGCACTCCTAGCGGCTCCTACAATGAGCAGTTCTTC. It codes for CASTPSGSYNEQFF.

In this sample, this clone turned up a few times. The same CDR3 also results from other DNA sequences found in this sample. V is TRBV7-2 and J is TRBJ2-7, with TRBD1 matching 8 bases. The CDR3 spans 14 residues. Trimming removed 3 bases from V and 3 bases from J; junction bases left unmatched: 4. Germline V CDR1 and CDR2: SGHTA, FQGNSA. The chain's CDR3 is CASSFSRGLYEQYF. CDR3 DNA: TGTGCCAGCAGCTTTTCCAGGGGGCTCTACGAGCAGTACTTC.

The V and J genes are TRBV6-5 and TRBJ1-2, with D possibly TRBD1 on 5 matching bases. The CDR3 spans 13 residues. V lost 2 bases and J 5 bases, leaving 9 bases between the germline ends. Germline V CDR1 and CDR2: MNHEY, SVGAGI. In DNA, the CDR3 is TGTGCCAGCAGTTACAGGGGCGGGTATGGCTACACCTTC. Translation: CASSYRGGYGYTF.

The gene calls are TRBV4-1 and TRBJ2-5, with 8 bases aligning to TRBD2. CDR1 is MGHRA, CDR2 YSYEKL, per germline. CDR3 size: 16 residues. The V gene end was trimmed by 5 bases and the J gene end by 0 bases; junction bases not matched to a gene: 8. CDR3 sequence reads: CASSDSVRGDQETQYF. CDR3 DNA: TGCGCCAGCAGCGACTCGGTGCGGGGGGACCAAGAGACCCAGTACTTC.

The rearrangement joins TRBV6-5 to TRBJ2-7, with 7 bases aligning to TRBD1. CDR3 size: 13 residues. In germline, CDR1 is MNHEY, CDR2 SVGAGI. Trimming removed 4 bases from V and 4 bases from J; junction bases left unmatched: 4. CDR3 sequence reads: CASSSGQLYEQYF. In DNA form, the CDR3 reads TGTGCCAGCAGTTCGGGACAGCTGTACGAGCAGTACTTC.

Judged by abundance, this clone is medium-sized. The chain joins TRBV7-2 to TRBJ2-1; 7 bases are a match to TRBD1. The CDR3 is made up of 14 amino acids. The germline V gene has CDR1 SGHTA and CDR2 FQGNSA. Losses at the gene ends were 2 bases for V and 8 bases for J; bases not matched to a gene: 6. CDR3 sequence (DNA): TGTGCCAGCAGCTTAAAATCAGGACAGGATGAGCAGTTCTTC. Translated, it gives CASSLKSGQDEQFF.

This clone occurred a few times. The V gene is TRBV15, the J gene TRBJ1-3; D unresolved. The CDR3 extends over 13 amino acids. Trimming took 8 bases from V and 0 from J, leaving 8 bases between them. Per germline, CDR1 LNHNV and CDR2 YYDKDF (reference sequence). The CDR3 loop is CATRASSGNTIYF. The DNA of the CDR3 is TGTGCCACCCGGGCAAGCTCTGGAAACACCATATATTTT.

In its sample, this clone was seen a few times. The genes are TRBV6-5 and TRBJ1-5, with no clear D. CDR3 length equals 14 residues. V was pared by 9 bases and J by 2 bases, with 14 bases between. From germline, CDR1 is MNHEY and CDR2 SVGAGI. CDR3 nucleotide sequence: TGTGCCAGTGGGAGCGCCCCACGCAATCAGCCCCAGCATTTT. This sequence encodes CASGSAPRNQPQHF.

This clone was found a few times. Other DNA sequences in this sample translate to the same CDR3. J is TRBJ2-7 and V is TRBV7-8, with D perhaps matching TRBD2 (7 bases). The CDR3 is 14 residues long. Per germline, CDR1 SGHVS and CDR2 FQNEAQ. Between the trimmed V and J ends, which lost 2 bases and 2 bases, there was a span of 10 bases. The CDR3 here is CASSLSGGTYEQYF. Written as DNA, the CDR3 is TGTGCCAGCAGCTTATCGGGGGGCACCTACGAGCAGTACTTC.

The gene calls are TRBV4-2 and TRBJ1-1; D possibly corresponds to TRBD1 (6 bases). CDR1 LGHNA and CDR2 YNFKEQ come from the germline V gene. There are 15 residues in the CDR3. Trimming took off 7 bases at V and 4 bases at J, with 19 bases between the two ends. CDR3 DNA: TGTGCCAGCATCGAGATACAGGGTAGCGGCACTGAAGCTTTCTTT. This sequence encodes CASIEIQGSGTEAFF.